This TCR beta chain stems from a study of T cell changes during pregnancy in multiple sclerosis. Clones were read by immunoSEQ multiplex PCR, and TCRdb kept only the in-frame ones, dropping some. Of fewer than 40,000 clones listed, about nine tenths are singletons. Sequenced here: CD8+ T cells from peripheral blood mononuclear cells, sampled in the first trimester of pregnancy. The sequence was obtained from a female donor with multiple sclerosis, enrolled in a pregnancy study.

CDR3 coding DNA: TGTGCCAGCAGTGGGAGGGCGCAGTATTTT. Its translation: CASSGRAQYF. This sequence joins TRBV2 and TRBJ2-3; weak D call: TRBD2 (6 bases). The V gene lost 4 bases and the J gene lost 10 bases, with 6 bases spanning the gap. Germline CDR1 is SNHLY and CDR2 is FYNNEI. The CDR3 totals 10 residues.